These 26 T cell receptor beta chains originate from one sample sequenced in a study of blood T cell repertoires in COVID-19. TCRdb's copy holds only in-frame clones and misses some; the assay was immunoSEQ multiplex PCR. The sample contains 60,000 to 65,000 clones, approximately 80% of which appear only once. Input material: peripheral blood. These receptors were collected from an elderly woman with active or convalescent COVID-19.

The chain employs TRBV27 and TRBJ2-3, with a tentative D call TRBD2 (5 bases). Germline assignment: CDR1 MNHEY and CDR2 SMNVEV (reference sequence). Between the trimmed V and J ends, which lost 3 bases and 3 bases, there was a span of 13 bases. There are 15 residues in the CDR3. The CDR3, as DNA: TGTGCCAGCAGTTTCGGGAAGCATAGGACAGATACGCAGTATTTT. This encodes CASSFGKHRTDTQYF.

This chain links TRBV5-1 with TRBJ2-3; 9 nucleotides align to TRBD1. This CDR3 has 14 residues. Trimming took 5 bases from V and 5 from J; bases not matched to a gene: 6. From germline, CDR1 is SGHRS and CDR2 YFSETQ. The DNA of the CDR3 is TGCGCCAGCAGAGGGACAGGGTCTGAAGATACGCAGTATTTT. The encoded protein is CASRGTGSEDTQYF.

CDR3 coding DNA: TGTGCCAGCAGTGAAGTGAGGTTATCCCAGCCCCAGCATTTT. Translation gives CASSEVRLSQPQHF. The rearrangement uses TRBV6-1 and TRBJ1-5; D gene ambiguous. The germline CDR1 and CDR2 sequences are MNHNS and SASEGT. V was shortened by 1 base and J by 7 bases, with 11 bases between the two germline ends. The CDR3 spans 14 residues.

This clone was counted once. The genes are TRBV11-2 and TRBJ2-1, with a weak D call TRBD2 (5 bases). There are 15 residues in the CDR3. Trimming pared 11 bases from V and 6 bases from J, leaving 23 bases between. Per germline, CDR1 SGHAT and CDR2 FQNNGV. The CDR3 DNA sequence: TGTGCCTCCAGCAGAGGTTTAGCGCTATCCAATGAGCAGTTCTTC. Protein sequence: CASSRGLALSNEQFF.

The CDR3 spells CASSSQGARGYTF. In DNA, the CDR3 is TGTGCCAGCAGTTCACAGGGGGCGCGAGGCTACACCTTC. The chain recombines TRBV28 with TRBJ1-2, with 9 bases identical to TRBD1. CDR3 size: 13 residues. CDR1 and CDR2 (germline): MDHEN, SYDVKM. J lost 8 bases, V lost 4 bases, and 5 bases had no gene match.

This chain uses TRBV2 with TRBJ2-3, with D possibly being TRBD2 (6 bases). Germline V gene sequence: CDR1 SNHLY, CDR2 FYNNEI. The CDR3 has 15 amino acids. Trimming removed 7 bases at V and 6 bases at J, with 20 bases between. The CDR3 loop is CASNGGISDGDTQYF. The CDR3 DNA reads as TGTGCCAGCAATGGGGGGATTTCGGACGGGGATACGCAGTATTTT.

This chain uses TRBV18 with TRBJ2-4, with D possibly matching TRBD2 (6 bases). The CDR3 totals 15 residues. Trimming took off 1 base at V and 3 bases at J, with 10 bases between the two ends. Germline V gene data show CDR1 as KGHSH and CDR2 as LQKENI. The CDR3 region is CASSPLPGVKNIQYF. Written as DNA, the CDR3 is TGTGCCAGCTCACCACTGCCGGGGGTCAAAAACATTCAGTACTTC.

The V gene is TRBV5-1, the J gene TRBJ1-1; D is possibly TRBD1 (6 bases). Per germline, CDR1 SGHRS and CDR2 YFSETQ. Trimming removed 4 bases from V and 5 bases from J, with 12 bases in between. The CDR3 has 13 residues. CDR3 in DNA: TGCGCCAGCAGCCCCAAGGACAGTACTGAAGCTTTCTTT. It encodes CASSPKDSTEAFF.

This sequence joins TRBV18 and TRBJ2-2; 7 bases are shared with TRBD1. The CDR3 has 14 residues. Looked up from germline, CDR1 is KGHSH and CDR2 is LQKENI. Losses at the gene ends were 2 bases for V and 3 bases for J; bases not matched to a gene: 0. CDR3 sequence: CASSPGQDTGELFF. The CDR3 DNA reads TGTGCCAGCTCACCAGGACAGGACACCGGGGAGCTGTTTTTT. The variable domain in full, completed from reference TRBV18 and TRBJ2-2, reads NAGVMQNPRHLVRRRGQEARLRCSPMKGHSHVYWYRQLPEEGLKFMVYLQKENIIDESGMPKERFSAEFPKEGPSILRIQQVVRGDSAAYFCASSPGQDTGELFFGEGSRLTVL.

The gene calls are TRBV29-1 and TRBJ1-6, with a weak D call TRBD1 (5 bases). The CDR3 covers 14 residues. The germline V and J ends were trimmed by 4 bases and 6 bases, with 13 bases remaining between them. From germline, CDR1 is SQVTM and CDR2 ANQGSEA. CDR3 DNA sequence: TGCAGCGTTGGTGGAGGGGAACCTAATTCACCCCTCCACTTT. This gives the protein CSVGGGEPNSPLHF. Supplemented by reference TRBV29-1 and TRBJ1-6, the full variable domain reads SAVISQKPSRDICQRGTSLTIQCQVDSQVTMMFWYRQQPGQSLTLIATANQGSEATYESGFVIDKFPISRPNLTFSTLTVSNMSPEDSSIYLCSVGGGEPNSPLHFGNGTRLTVT.

This chain links TRBV2 with TRBJ1-1, with D uncertain. The CDR3 runs 14 residues. Germline CDR1 SNHLY, CDR2 FYNNEI. Between the trimmed V and J ends, which lost 6 bases and 0 bases, there was a span of 11 bases. CDR3 protein: CASRINPVNTEAFF. CDR3 in DNA: TGTGCCAGCAGGATAAACCCAGTGAACACTGAAGCTTTCTTT.

This chain joins TRBV4-1 and TRBJ2-1, with TRBD1 identical over 7 bases. The ends lost 4 bases at V and 4 bases at J; junction bases unmatched: 10. The CDR3 length is 16 residues. Germline V CDR1 and CDR2: MGHRA, YSYEKL. The CDR3 reads CASSRHGTATYNEQFF. For the CDR3, the DNA is TGCGCCAGCAGCCGCCACGGGACAGCAACTTACAATGAGCAGTTCTTC.

The chain combines TRBV2 with TRBJ1-5, with a possible D match to TRBD1 (6 bases). The germline gives CDR1 SNHLY, CDR2 FYNNEI. This CDR3 is 16 amino acids long. V lost 6 bases and J 5 bases, leaving 20 bases between the germline ends. The CDR3 here is CASRAGDIGRDQPQHF. The CDR3 DNA sequence: TGTGCCAGCAGGGCAGGGGACATAGGACGTGATCAGCCCCAGCATTTT.

This clone was seen a few times. The V gene is TRBV12-3 or TRBV12-4, the J gene TRBJ2-5; 7 bases are a match to TRBD2. CDR3 length: 13 amino acids. V dropped 8 bases and J dropped 5; count of bases not matched to a gene: 8. CDR3 residues: CASRRGGGETQYF. CDR3 nucleotide sequence: TGTGCCAGCCGTAGGGGCGGGGGTGAGACCCAGTACTTC.

The J gene is TRBJ2-5, the V gene TRBV7-9; D not resolved. V was shortened by 4 bases and J by 5 bases, with 11 bases between the two germline ends. Germline loops: CDR1 SEHNR, CDR2 FQNEAQ (reference sequence). The CDR3 length is 13 residues. Here the CDR3 reads CASSSRGPETQYF. For the CDR3, the DNA is TGTGCCAGCAGCTCTAGAGGTCCCGAGACCCAGTACTTC.

This clone showed up just once. The J gene is TRBJ2-5, the V gene TRBV12-5, with TRBD1 matching over 8 bases. The CDR3 spans 15 residues. Per the germline V gene, CDR1 is LGHNT and CDR2 is FRNRAP. V shed 5 bases, J shed 2 bases, and the junction held 7 bases outside the gene matches. The CDR3 DNA reads TGTGCTAGTGGTACTCCGGACAGGGCGCAAGAGACCCAGTACTTC. Its translation is CASGTPDRAQETQYF. The full variable domain, in which reference TRBV12-5 and TRBJ2-5 provide the parts outside the CDR3, is DARVTQTPRHKVTEMGQEVTMRCQPILGHNTVFWYRQTMMQGLELLAYFRNRAPLDDSGMPKDRFSAEMPDATLATLKIQPSEPRDSAVYFCASGTPDRAQETQYFGPGTRLLVL.

This clone turned up a few times. The rearrangement uses TRBV29-1 and TRBJ1-1; 9 bases align to TRBD1. Germline V gives CDR1 SQVTM, CDR2 ANQGSEA. The CDR3 spans 13 residues. V trimming: 3 bases; J trimming: 7 bases; junction bases outside the gene matches: 6. The CDR3 DNA reads TGCAGCGTTGATAACAGGGGGCGAGGTGAAGCTTTCTTT. Protein product: CSVDNRGRGEAFF.

This chain connects TRBV19 to TRBJ1-2, with D tentatively TRBD1 (6 bases). Trimming removed 6 bases at V and 0 bases at J, with 17 bases between. CDR3 size: 16 residues. Germline assignment: CDR1 LNHDA and CDR2 SQIVND (reference sequence). In nucleotides, the CDR3 is TGTGCCAGTAGCCCCTTTCAGGGGAGAACTAACTATGGCTACACCTTC. Translated, it gives CASSPFQGRTNYGYTF.

This clone showed up just a few times. The CDR3 coding sequence is TGTGCCAGCAGTTTAGTCCAACTCAGCACAGATACGCAGTATTTT. Translating gives CASSLVQLSTDTQYF. V gene TRBV27 combines with J gene TRBJ2-3; D gene ambiguous. Trimming took off 2 bases at V and 0 bases at J, with 9 bases between the two ends. CDR1 MNHEY and CDR2 SMNVEV come from the germline V gene (reference sequence). The CDR3 contains 15 residues.

The chain recombines TRBV27 with TRBJ1-3; D may be TRBD1 (6 bases). Trimming cost V 6 bases and J 2 bases, with 17 bases left between them. CDR3 length: 16 residues. The germline V gene has CDR1 MNHEY and CDR2 SMNVEV (reference sequence). The CDR3, as DNA: TGTGCCAGCAGCCCTGCTTACAGGGAAGCTGGAAACACCATATATTTT. Translated: CASSPAYREAGNTIYF.

The V call is TRBV18, the J call TRBJ2-7, with TRBD1 matching 8 bases. Germline CDR1 and CDR2: KGHSH and LQKENI. The CDR3 is 15 amino acids. V shed 3 bases, J shed 9 bases, and the junction held 13 bases outside the gene matches. The CDR3 protein is CASSPDREIIRGQYF. CDR3 nucleotides: TGTGCCAGCTCACCGGACAGGGAGATTATTCGGGGGCAGTACTTC.

The chain uses TRBV7-9 and TRBJ2-2; TRBD1 matches 7 bases. The CDR3 extends over 17 amino acids. With 6 bases clipped from V and 0 bases from J, the junction kept 10 bases outside the gene matches. Per the germline V gene, CDR1 is SEHNR and CDR2 is FQNEAQ (reference sequence). The CDR3 bases are TGTGCCAGCAGACTCAACAGGGGAGATTCGAACACCGGGGAGCTGTTTTTT. Protein product: CASRLNRGDSNTGELFF.

The chain couples TRBV7-9 to TRBJ1-2; TRBD1 agrees at 8 bases. The trim removed 1 base at V and 4 bases at J, leaving 2 bases unmatched. CDR3 length: 14 amino acids. Germline loops: CDR1 SEHNR, CDR2 FQNEAQ (reference sequence). Written as DNA, the CDR3 is TGTGCCAGCAGCTTAGGCCAGGGGGCCTATGGCTACACCTTC. Amino acid sequence: CASSLGQGAYGYTF.

The chain employs TRBV5-4 and TRBJ1-2; D is uncertain. Per the germline V gene, CDR1 is SGHNT and CDR2 is YYREEE (reference sequence). There are 13 residues in the CDR3. V lost 2 bases to trimming and J lost 7 bases, with 12 bases between them. DNA of the CDR3: TGTGCCAGCAGCTTAGACACCGTCGGTGGCTACACCTTC. It is translated as CASSLDTVGGYTF.

The V and J genes are TRBV5-6 and TRBJ1-2; TRBD1 might be the D (6 bases). V dropped 1 base and J dropped 4 bases, with 17 bases sitting between them. The CDR3 is 16 amino acids. CDR1 is SGHDT, CDR2 YYEEEE, per germline. The CDR3 reads CASSLSGAGVGYGYTF. The CDR3 DNA reads as TGTGCCAGCAGCTTGAGTGGTGCAGGGGTAGGCTATGGCTACACCTTC.

The chain uses TRBV5-1 and TRBJ2-3, with 7 bases lining up with TRBD2. Germline CDR1 reads SGHRS; CDR2 reads YFSETQ. The CDR3 is 16 residues long. V shed 4 bases and J 2 bases; nucleotides not matched to a gene: 10. CDR3 loop: CASSPQGGGFTDTQYF. The CDR3 region has the DNA TGCGCCAGCAGCCCCCAGGGCGGGGGATTCACAGATACGCAGTATTTT.